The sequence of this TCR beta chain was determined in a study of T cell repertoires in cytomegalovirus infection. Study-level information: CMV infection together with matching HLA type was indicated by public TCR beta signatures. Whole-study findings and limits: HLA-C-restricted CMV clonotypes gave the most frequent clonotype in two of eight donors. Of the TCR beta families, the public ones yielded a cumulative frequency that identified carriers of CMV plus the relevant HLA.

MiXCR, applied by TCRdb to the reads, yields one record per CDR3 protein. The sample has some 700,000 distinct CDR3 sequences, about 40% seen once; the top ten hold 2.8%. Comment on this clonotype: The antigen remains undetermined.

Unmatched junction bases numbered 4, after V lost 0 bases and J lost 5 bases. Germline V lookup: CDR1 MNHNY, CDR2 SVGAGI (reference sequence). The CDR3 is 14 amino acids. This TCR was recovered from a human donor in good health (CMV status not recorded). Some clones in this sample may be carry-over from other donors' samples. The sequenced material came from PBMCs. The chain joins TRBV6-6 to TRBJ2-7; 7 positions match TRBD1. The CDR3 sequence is CASSYSGTVDEQYF. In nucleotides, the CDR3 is TGTGCCAGCAGTTACTCCGGGACAGTGGACGAGCAGTACTTC.